One sample yielded the 30 T cell receptor beta chains listed below, sequenced in a study of T-cell reconstitution after alpha-beta-depleted transplantation in children. Unique molecular identifiers were incorporated during preparation of the TCRbeta library. TCRdb re-analysed the PCR reads in MiXCR, keeping a single row per CDR3 protein. The sample consists of about 540,000 distinct CDR3 sequences, over 25% of them appearing once. The sample was PBMCs, taken before TCRalphabeta/CD19-depleted stem cell transplant. These receptors originate from a boy under two years old with Wiskott-Aldrich syndrome, due to receive a stem cell transplant.

The chain couples TRBV28 to TRBJ1-1; maybe TRBD1 (6 bases). The germline gives CDR1 MDHEN, CDR2 SYDVKM. The length of the CDR3 is 12 residues. With 6 bases removed from V and 6 bases from J, the gap between germline ends came to 11 bases. This CDR3 reads CASRYRAPEAFF. CDR3 bases: TGTGCCAGCAGGTACAGGGCGCCTGAAGCTTTCTTT.

The chain links TRBV7-9 to TRBJ1-2; D is ambiguous. Germline V gene lookup returns CDR1 SEHNR and CDR2 FQNEAQ (reference sequence). The CDR3 has 14 amino acids. V dropped 5 bases and J dropped 8 bases, with 18 bases sitting between them. CDR3: CASSTIGGQRGYTF. The CDR3 bases are TGTGCCAGCAGCACTATAGGTGGTCAACGGGGCTACACCTTC.

The gene calls are TRBV7-2 and TRBJ1-5; 8 bases map to TRBD1. V shed 1 base and J 6 bases; nucleotides not matched to a gene: 5. Germline V gives CDR1 SGHTA, CDR2 FQGNSA. This CDR3 region has 15 residues. CDR3 loop: CASSLVTGTGQPQHF. CDR3 in DNA: TGTGCCAGCAGCTTAGTCACAGGGACAGGTCAGCCCCAGCATTTT.

This clonotype was counted between two and nine times. The chain links TRBV5-1 to TRBJ2-1; no firm D call. Trimming took 3 bases from V and 5 from J, leaving 12 bases between them. CDR3 size: 14 residues. From germline, CDR1 is SGHRS and CDR2 YFSETQ. CDR3 sequence: CASSSWTGNNEQFF. The CDR3 coding sequence is TGCGCCAGCAGCTCCTGGACGGGTAACAATGAGCAGTTCTTC. The variable domain in full, completed from reference TRBV5-1 and TRBJ2-1, reads KAGVTQTPRYLIKTRGQQVTLSCSPISGHRSVSWYQQTPGQGLQFLFEYFSETQRNKGNFPGRFSGRQFSNSRSEMNVSTLELGDSALYLCASSSWTGNNEQFFGPGTRLTVL.

This rearrangement joins TRBV7-2 to TRBJ2-2; TRBD2 aligns across 13 bases. CDR1 SGHTA and CDR2 FQGNSA come from the germline V gene. The trim removed 4 bases at V and 6 bases at J, leaving 2 bases unmatched. The length of the CDR3 is 15 residues. CDR3 coding DNA: TGTGCCAGCAGCTGGACTAGCGGGAGTCCCGGGGAGCTGTTTTTT. Amino acid sequence: CASSWTSGSPGELFF.

This clonotype has a handful of counts. The chain is built from TRBV20-1 and TRBJ1-4; maybe TRBD1 (6 bases). In germline, CDR1 is DFQATT, CDR2 SNEGSKA (reference sequence). The CDR3 is made up of 14 amino acids. With 2 bases removed from V and 4 bases from J, the gap between germline ends came to 11 bases. CDR3 coding DNA: TGCAGTGCTAGAACGGACAGCTTTAATGAAAAACTGTTTTTT. Amino acid sequence: CSARTDSFNEKLFF.

This clonotype was seen ten or more times. The chain links TRBV27 to TRBJ2-5, with 8 nucleotides matching TRBD1. After removal of 4 bases from V and 5 bases from J, the junction contained 6 bases not matched to a gene. The CDR3 sequence is 14 residues long. Germline values: CDR1 MNHEY, CDR2 SMNVEV (reference sequence). The DNA for the CDR3 is TGTGCCAGCAGTTGGGCAGGGGGCAAGGAGACCCAGTACTTC. Translated, it gives CASSWAGGKETQYF.

The chain links TRBV5-1 to TRBJ2-7, with 11 bases that match TRBD1. The germline V gene encodes CDR1 SGHRS and CDR2 YFSETQ. This CDR3 contains 18 residues. V lost 1 base to trimming and J lost 4 bases; unmatched junction nucleotides: 13. The CDR3 DNA follows: TGCGCCAGCAGCTTGCGCTCGAGTCGGACAGGGGGCGCGTACGAGCAGTACTTC. As protein: CASSLRSSRTGGAYEQYF.

The chain uses TRBV20-1 and TRBJ2-7; 8 bases match TRBD1. The germline V gene has CDR1 DFQATT and CDR2 SNEGSKA (reference sequence). The length of the CDR3 is 16 residues. J gave up 0 bases and V 2 bases, and 9 bases lay outside the gene matches. CDR3 region: CSARHFGQGNSYEQYF. As DNA, the CDR3 is TGCAGTGCTAGACATTTCGGACAGGGAAACTCCTACGAGCAGTACTTC.

This clonotype was detected a few times. The CDR3 DNA reads as TGCAGCTCCACTAGCGGGAGCGATGAGCAGTTCTTC. Protein sequence: CSSTSGSDEQFF. J is TRBJ2-1 and V is TRBV29-1; 11 positions match TRBD2. The CDR3 sequence is 12 residues long. Looked up from germline, CDR1 is SQVTM and CDR2 is ANQGSEA. The J segment lost 8 bases and the V segment lost 8 bases, leaving 5 bases of the junction unmatched.

CDR3 loop: CSATPGLAPYEQYF. CDR3 DNA: TGCAGTGCTACCCCGGGACTAGCCCCATACGAGCAGTACTTC. The chain is built from TRBV20-1 and TRBJ2-7; 9 bases line up with TRBD2. V trimming: 4 bases; J trimming: 4 bases; junction bases outside the gene matches: 8. CDR3 length: 14 amino acids. Looked up from germline, CDR1 is DFQATT and CDR2 is SNEGSKA (reference sequence).

The V gene is TRBV5-1, the J gene TRBJ2-1, with 16 bases identical to TRBD2. CDR1 is SGHRS and CDR2 is YFSETQ in the germline V gene. The CDR3 consists of 18 residues. V shed 2 bases and J 3 bases; nucleotides not matched to a gene: 5. The CDR3 DNA is TGCGCCAGCAGCTTACCGGGACTAGCGGGGGGGCTCTACAATGAGCAGTTCTTC. Protein: CASSLPGLAGGLYNEQFF.

This rearrangement joins TRBV29-1 to TRBJ1-2, with no clear D. The V gene's germline CDR1 is SQVTM and CDR2 ANQGSEA. The V and J ends lost 1 base and 6 bases respectively, with 12 bases between them. This CDR3 spans 13 amino acids. The CDR3 reads CSVEGPGSHGYTF. CDR3 in DNA: TGCAGCGTTGAAGGGCCTGGTTCGCATGGCTACACCTTC.

A few counts support this clonotype. V and J are TRBV9 and TRBJ2-2, with 11 nucleotides matching TRBD2. V lost 0 bases to trimming and J lost 8 bases; unmatched junction nucleotides: 3. Looked up from germline, CDR1 is SGDLS and CDR2 is YYNGEE. The CDR3 spans 15 residues. The CDR3 nucleotides read TGTGCCAGCAGCGTAGCACTAGCGGGAGATGGGGAGCTGTTTTTT. This encodes CASSVALAGDGELFF.

This clonotype was detected only a few times. The J gene is TRBJ2-2, the V gene TRBV5-1; D perhaps matches TRBD2 (5 bases). In germline, CDR1 is SGHRS, CDR2 YFSETQ. Trimming shortened V by 0 bases and J by 6 bases, and 9 bases separated the two germline ends. The CDR3 spans 14 residues. Here the CDR3 reads CASSLGSVAGELFF. Written as DNA, the CDR3 is TGCGCCAGCAGCTTGGGTAGCGTGGCCGGGGAGCTGTTTTTT.

This clonotype has only a few counts. J is TRBJ2-1 and V is TRBV20-1; tentatively, D is TRBD2 (6 bases). The CDR3 contains 15 residues. Trimming stripped 2 bases from V and 0 bases from J, with 11 bases between. Germline lookup yields CDR1 DFQATT and CDR2 SNEGSKA (reference sequence). The chain's CDR3 is CSARFSGSSYNEQFF. CDR3 sequence (DNA): TGCAGTGCTAGATTTAGCGGCAGCTCCTACAATGAGCAGTTCTTC.

The V and J genes are TRBV12-3 or TRBV12-4 and TRBJ2-2; D possibly corresponds to TRBD1 (6 bases). Deletions cut 3 bases from V and 6 bases from J, with 17 bases between. The CDR3 totals 16 residues. The CDR3 loop is CASSFRGRGRAGELFF. The CDR3 bases are TGTGCCAGCAGTTTCCGGGGCAGGGGTAGGGCCGGGGAGCTGTTTTTT.

This chain joins TRBV27 and TRBJ2-1; unclear D gene. The CDR3 extends over 16 amino acids. Germline values: CDR1 MNHEY, CDR2 SMNVEV (reference sequence). V lost 3 bases to trimming and J lost 0 bases, with 12 bases between them. The CDR3 nucleotides read TGTGCCAGCAGTTTGAGGCTACCTAGCTCCTACAATGAGCAGTTCTTC. The encoded protein is CASSLRLPSSYNEQFF.

This clonotype turned up a few times. The CDR3 DNA reads TGTGCCAGCAGCTCCCTAGGGCACTACGAGCAGTACTTC. Its protein product is CASSSLGHYEQYF. This chain connects TRBV7-2 to TRBJ2-7; D remains ambiguous. The V end lost 4 bases, the J end lost 3 bases, and 10 bases lay between the germline ends. The germline CDR1 and CDR2 sequences are SGHTA and FQGNSA. The CDR3 covers 13 residues.

The chain combines TRBV5-1 with TRBJ2-2; TRBD2 aligns across 12 bases. The CDR3 consists of 17 residues. The germline V gene has CDR1 SGHRS and CDR2 YFSETQ. The J segment lost 6 bases and the V segment lost 4 bases, leaving 10 bases of the junction unmatched. CDR3 sequence: CASSPELAGGYAGELFF. The CDR3 bases are TGCGCCAGCAGCCCGGAACTAGCGGGAGGTTACGCCGGGGAGCTGTTTTTT. The full variable domain, completed using reference TRBV5-1 and TRBJ2-2, is KAGVTQTPRYLIKTRGQQVTLSCSPISGHRSVSWYQQTPGQGLQFLFEYFSETQRNKGNFPGRFSGRQFSNSRSEMNVSTLELGDSALYLCASSPELAGGYAGELFFGEGSRLTVL.

The V and J genes are TRBV5-1 and TRBJ2-1; 8 bases agree with TRBD1. The germline V gene has CDR1 SGHRS and CDR2 YFSETQ. This CDR3 spans 15 amino acids. The junction had 9 bases not matched to a gene; V was cut back by 1 base and J by 9 bases. The CDR3 spells CASSLPTGDWGEQFF. CDR3 nucleotide sequence: TGCGCCAGCAGCTTGCCGACAGGGGACTGGGGTGAGCAGTTCTTC.

This clonotype was counted a few times. V gene TRBV20-1 combines with J gene TRBJ1-5; a possible D gene is TRBD1 (5 bases). The length of the CDR3 is 16 residues. V shed 0 bases and J shed 2 bases, with 14 bases lying between them. In germline, CDR1 is DFQATT, CDR2 SNEGSKA (reference sequence). The CDR3 bases are TGCAGTGCTAGAGACACGGGGGGAATTGGCAATCAGCCCCAGCATTTT. This codes for CSARDTGGIGNQPQHF.

The chain has TRBV5-4 and TRBJ2-7; no reliable D call. V lost 0 bases and J lost 0, with 7 bases in between. The CDR3 covers 14 residues. Germline CDR1 reads SGHNT; CDR2 reads YYREEE (reference sequence). The CDR3 sequence is CASSLEYYSYEQYF. The CDR3 nucleotides read TGTGCCAGCAGCTTGGAGTACTACTCCTACGAGCAGTACTTC.

The chain joins TRBV27 to TRBJ2-5; 7 bases fit TRBD2. The CDR3 totals 14 residues. Germline CDR1 and CDR2: MNHEY and SMNVEV (reference sequence). J gave up 5 bases and V 6 bases, and 9 bases lay outside the gene matches. CDR3 protein: CASRPLAASETQYF. The CDR3 DNA reads TGTGCCAGCAGACCGCTAGCGGCCTCGGAGACCCAGTACTTC.

This clonotype was seen a few times. The J gene is TRBJ2-3, the V gene TRBV25-1, with 8 bases fitting TRBD1. The CDR3 consists of 17 residues. The junction had 10 bases not matched to a gene; V was cut back by 3 bases and J by 2 bases. CDR1 is MGHDK and CDR2 is SYGVNS in the germline V gene. The CDR3, as DNA: TGTGCCAGCAGTGACCCGGGACAGGAGCTTTACACAGATACGCAGTATTTT. It translates to CASSDPGQELYTDTQYF. The complete variable domain, with remaining parts taken from reference TRBV25-1 and TRBJ2-3, reads EADIYQTPRYLVIGTGKKITLECSQTMGHDKMYWYQQDPGMELHLIHYSYGVNSTEKGDLSSESTVSRIRTEHFPLTLESARPSHTSQYLCASSDPGQELYTDTQYFGPGTRLTVL.

V usage is TRBV10-3 and J usage is TRBJ2-5; TRBD2 aligns across 9 bases. Germline V gives CDR1 ENHRY, CDR2 SYGVKD. V lost 6 bases and J lost 1; bases outside the gene matches: 9. The CDR3 runs 16 residues. The chain's CDR3 is CAISRFSGGPQETQYF. In DNA form, the CDR3 reads TGTGCCATCAGCCGATTTAGCGGGGGACCCCAAGAGACCCAGTACTTC.

The chain links TRBV7-9 to TRBJ2-7; 7 nucleotides align to TRBD2. The V and J ends lost 2 bases and 0 bases, in that order; junction bases with no gene match: 10. The CDR3 contains 17 residues. From germline, CDR1 is SEHNR and CDR2 FQNEAQ (reference sequence). Here the CDR3 DNA reads TGTGCCAGCAGCTTAACATCTACTAGCGACCTCTCCTACGAGCAGTACTTC. Amino acid sequence: CASSLTSTSDLSYEQYF.

The CDR3 protein is CSVSVGIYEQYF. CDR3 coding DNA: TGCAGTGTTAGCGTCGGGATCTACGAGCAGTACTTC. The rearrangement joins TRBV20-1 to TRBJ2-7; TRBD2 is a possible D gene (5 bases). V lost 7 bases to trimming and J lost 3 bases, with 13 bases between them. The CDR3 is 12 amino acids. Germline V gene lookup returns CDR1 DFQATT and CDR2 SNEGSKA (reference sequence).

The chain has TRBV29-1 and TRBJ2-2; D may be TRBD1 (5 bases). The CDR3 runs to 12 residues. Between the trimmed V and J ends, which lost 3 bases and 8 bases, there was a span of 10 bases. Germline values: CDR1 SQVTM, CDR2 ANQGSEA. In DNA, the CDR3 is TGCAGCGTTGAGGGGCAAACGGGGGAGCTGTTTTTT. Protein: CSVEGQTGELFF.

This clonotype was detected only a few times. The CDR3 loop reads CSARELRGNSPLHF. DNA for the CDR3: TGCAGTGCTAGAGAGCTGCGGGGAAATTCACCCCTCCACTTT. J is TRBJ1-6 and V is TRBV20-1; no reliable D call. V gave up 0 bases and J gave up 7 bases, with 10 bases separating them. The length of the CDR3 is 14 residues. Germline V gives CDR1 DFQATT, CDR2 SNEGSKA (reference sequence).